This T cell receptor (beta chain) appears in the sequencing data of a study of human T cells and chemical hapten exposure. Study information: From small differences in pooled library volume came most of the variation in per-sample TCR yields. Overall study findings and caveats: TCRs above 1 in 1000 frequency did not change with DPC sensitization.

Separate cDNA molecules received unique molecular identifiers, which the library attached to them. As processed by the authors: Per-sample TCR counts ranged from about 23,224 to 690,600, median 95,638. Each CDR3 protein is one row after TCRdb ran MiXCR on the 5' RACE reads. These V and J calls rely on TCRdb rather than the paper's analysis. The sample contains 80,000 or so distinct CDR3 sequences, about 16% of which appear only once. The sample holds many counts of this clonotype. Its antigen is currently unknown. The study extracted total RNA from unfractionated whole blood. The sequence was obtained from a female donor in good health.

The CDR3 region has the DNA TGCGCCACTTACCTTAGCGGGTCCGCAGATACGCAGTATTTT. Protein product: CATYLSGSADTQYF. This chain links TRBV10-2 with TRBJ2-3; 7 bases match TRBD2. The V segment lost 10 bases and the J segment 4 bases; nucleotides outside the gene matches: 11. The CDR3 extends over 14 amino acids. From germline, CDR1 is WSHSY and CDR2 SAAADI.